The sample holds a few counts of the clone carrying this T cell receptor (beta chain). Its antigen is still unknown. V lost 2 bases, J lost 4 bases, and 15 bases lay in between. CDR3 length equals 15 residues. The germline V gene has CDR1 ENHRY and CDR2 SYGVKD. This specimen comes from a study of response to subunit inactivated influenza vaccine. Study observations and caveats: Each seasonal influenza vaccination recruits few new T cells, the authors suggested.

TCRdb re-derived calls from the RT-PCR reads in MiXCR, one entry per CDR3 protein. The sample holds fewer than 550,000 distinct CDR3 sequences, around 25% seen once. This rearrangement joins TRBV10-3 to TRBJ2-7, with a possible D match to TRBD1 (6 bases). The receptor's source is a man aged 45 to 65 who received an inactivated influenza vaccine. Sequences were derived from CD4+ T cells sorted from PBMCs, sampled roughly 5 days after vaccination. The CDR3, as DNA: TGTGCCATCAGTGAGCAACAGGGAGAAGAGTACGAGCAGTACTTC. It specifies CAISEQQGEEYEQYF.